The 18 T cell receptor beta chains presented below share a single source sample, sequenced in a study of blood T cell repertoires in COVID-19. TCRdb keeps only in-frame clones here, not all; method: immunoSEQ multiplex PCR. The repertoire consists of around 33,000 clones, with about 78% occurring once and the leading ten covering roughly a third. Sequenced input: peripheral blood. Receptor source: a man aged 80 or over with acute or convalescent COVID-19.

The V gene is TRBV3-1 (or the pseudogene TRBV3-2), the J gene TRBJ2-5; the D gene is possibly TRBD2 (5 bases). Germline loops: CDR1 LGHDT, CDR2 YNNKEL (reference sequence). With 3 bases removed from V and 5 bases from J, the gap between germline ends came to 16 bases. There are 15 residues in the CDR3. The DNA for the CDR3 is TGTGCCAGCAGCCATCGCGGCCCGGGCGGGGAGACCCAGTACTTC. Translating gives CASSHRGPGGETQYF.

The chain uses TRBV3-1 (or the pseudogene TRBV3-2) and TRBJ1-2; D unclear. The germline V gene encodes CDR1 LGHDT and CDR2 YNNKEL (reference sequence). The ends were cut back, 4 bases at V and 1 base at J, with 4 bases in the middle. The CDR3 has 12 residues. The CDR3 is CASSRSNYGYTF. In DNA form, the CDR3 reads TGTGCCAGCAGCCGGAGTAACTATGGCTACACCTTC.

Remarks on this clone: Other DNA sequences of this sample code for an identical CDR3. This chain links TRBV30 with TRBJ2-7; a weak D match, TRBD2 (5 bases). Germline V gene sequence: CDR1 GTSNPN, CDR2 SVGIG (reference sequence). The CDR3 runs to 11 residues. Trimming cost V 2 bases and J 7 bases, with 9 bases left between them. DNA for the CDR3: TGTGCCTGGAGTTCCCGAGGGGAGCAGTACTTC. This sequence encodes CAWSSRGEQYF.

In DNA form, the CDR3 reads TGTGCCAGCAGTTTCTTAGGGGGAGCAACTAATGAAAAACTGTTTTTT. Protein product: CASSFLGGATNEKLFF. The gene calls are TRBV7-2 and TRBJ1-4; D is perhaps TRBD1 (6 bases). The CDR3 is 16 residues long. Germline lookup yields CDR1 SGHTA and CDR2 FQGNSA. With 6 bases removed from V and 0 bases from J, the gap between germline ends came to 14 bases.

The chain combines TRBV3-1 (or the pseudogene TRBV3-2) with TRBJ1-2, with D unclear. Germline V gene sequence: CDR1 LGHDT, CDR2 YNNKEL (reference sequence). The CDR3 runs to 14 residues. With 0 bases removed from V and 4 bases from J, the gap between germline ends came to 9 bases. CDR3 in amino acids: CASSQEGLSYGYTF. CDR3 DNA sequence: TGTGCCAGCAGCCAAGAGGGCCTTTCCTATGGCTACACCTTC.

The chain has TRBV2 and TRBJ2-6, with a possible D match to TRBD1 (5 bases). CDR1 is SNHLY, CDR2 FYNNEI, per germline. V was pared by 3 bases and J by 2 bases, with 11 bases between. CDR3 size: 16 residues. The CDR3 nucleotides are TGTGCCAGCAGTGAGGGGTTCAGGGCTGGGGCCAACGTCCTGACTTTC. It codes for CASSEGFRAGANVLTF. Using reference TRBV2 and TRBJ2-6 for the parts outside the CDR3, the full variable domain is EPEVTQTPSHQVTQMGQEVILRCVPISNHLYFYWYRQILGQKVEFLVSFYNNEISEKSEIFDDQFSVERPDGSNFTLKIRSTKLEDSAMYFCASSEGFRAGANVLTFGAGSRLTVL.

The V and J genes are TRBV5-1 and TRBJ1-1; 8 bases are shared with TRBD1. CDR1 is SGHRS, CDR2 YFSETQ, per germline. The CDR3 is 16 residues long. The J segment lost 3 bases and the V segment lost 0 bases, leaving 7 bases of the junction unmatched. The CDR3 spells CASSLGHGTGDTEAFF. The CDR3, as DNA: TGCGCCAGCAGCTTGGGACATGGGACAGGAGACACTGAAGCTTTCTTT.

The chain combines TRBV6-2 or TRBV6-3 with TRBJ2-2; D is possibly TRBD1 (7 bases). V was cut by 0 bases and J by 8 bases, with 16 bases left in between. The germline CDR1 and CDR2 sequences are MNHEY and SVGEGT. The CDR3 has 16 amino acids. The CDR3 sequence: CASSYSGLRRGGELFF. The CDR3 DNA is TGTGCCAGCAGTTACTCGGGACTTCGCAGGGGGGGGGAGCTGTTTTTT.

The chain joins TRBV19 to TRBJ1-6; 7 bases line up with TRBD1. Germline V gene lookup returns CDR1 LNHDA and CDR2 SQIVND (reference sequence). V was pared by 7 bases and J by 10 bases, with 7 bases of the junction left unmatched. This CDR3 is built from 13 residues. DNA for the CDR3: TGTGCCAGTAAGACAGGGTCAACCTCACCCCTCCACTTT. Translation gives CASKTGSTSPLHF. Variable domain in full (rest from reference TRBV19 and TRBJ1-6): DGGITQSPKYLFRKEGQNVTLSCEQNLNHDAMYWYRQDPGQGLRLIYYSQIVNDFQKGDIAEGYSVSREKKESFPLTVTSAQKNPTAFYLCASKTGSTSPLHFGNGTRLTVT.

This chain connects TRBV19 to TRBJ2-1, with 14 positions matching TRBD2. V gave up 6 bases and J gave up 10 bases; unmatched junction bases: 20. Germline V gives CDR1 LNHDA, CDR2 SQIVND (reference sequence). The CDR3 is made up of 19 amino acids. CDR3 in amino acids: CASRARAGTSGGREREQFF. The CDR3 DNA is TGTGCCAGTAGAGCAAGAGCCGGGACTAGCGGGGGAAGAGAGAGGGAGCAGTTCTTC.

The gene calls are TRBV15 and TRBJ2-1; the D gene is possibly TRBD1 (5 bases). Germline assignment: CDR1 LNHNV and CDR2 YYDKDF (reference sequence). Trimming shortened V by 1 base and J by 5 bases, and 15 bases separated the two germline ends. This CDR3 comprises 16 residues. The CDR3: CATSRGQSLRNNEQFF. In DNA, the CDR3 is TGTGCCACCAGCAGAGGACAGTCTCTGAGGAACAATGAGCAGTTCTTC.

The V gene is TRBV19, the J gene TRBJ2-3, with 8 bases matching TRBD2. This CDR3 comprises 17 residues. Germline lookup yields CDR1 LNHDA and CDR2 SQIVND (reference sequence). V lost 5 bases, J lost 1 base, and 11 bases stayed unmatched. CDR3 sequence reads: CASSGTTGGPGTDTQYF. The CDR3 DNA reads TGTGCCAGTAGTGGGACTACGGGGGGGCCGGGCACAGATACGCAGTATTTT.

The chain is built from TRBV11-2 and TRBJ2-1; 7 bases map to TRBD2. Germline CDR1 and CDR2: SGHAT and FQNNGV. V shed 0 bases and J 10 bases; nucleotides not matched to a gene: 9. The CDR3 loop spans 15 amino acids. This CDR3 is CASSLEGLSLQEQFF. The DNA of the CDR3 is TGTGCCAGCAGCTTAGAGGGACTATCCTTACAAGAGCAGTTCTTC.

V usage is TRBV7-8 and J usage is TRBJ2-1, with D unclear. The CDR3 runs 11 residues. Germline CDR1 and CDR2: SGHVS and FQNEAQ. Trimming shortened V by 5 bases and J by 6 bases, and 5 bases separated the two germline ends. The CDR3 coding sequence is TGTGCCAGCAGCCAGCTCAATGAGCAGTTCTTC. This translates into CASSQLNEQFF. The full variable domain, its missing parts supplied by reference TRBV7-8 and TRBJ2-1, is GAGVSQSPRYKVAKRGQDVALRCDPISGHVSLFWYQQALGQGPEFLTYFQNEAQLDKSGLPSDRFFAERPEGSVSTLKIQRTQQEDSAVYLCASSQLNEQFFGPGTRLTVL.

This clone appeared a few times. The chain employs TRBV4-1 and TRBJ1-6; D unresolved. V gave up 3 bases and J gave up 14 bases, with 14 bases separating them. CDR1 MGHRA and CDR2 YSYEKL come from the germline V gene. The CDR3 loop spans 13 amino acids. The CDR3 here is CASSQFGSGSLHF. The DNA for the CDR3 is TGCGCCAGCAGCCAGTTCGGATCGGGGTCCCTCCACTTT.

This chain links TRBV5-6 with TRBJ2-2; D unclear. Germline V CDR1 and CDR2: SGHDT, YYEEEE. Trimming took 6 bases from V and 4 from J, leaving 7 bases between them. This CDR3 is 12 amino acids long. CDR3 coding DNA: TGTGCCAGCATCTCTACCACCGGGGAGCTGTTTTTT. Its translation: CASISTTGELFF.

This clone appeared once. The chain recombines TRBV28 with TRBJ1-4; the D gene is possibly TRBD1 (5 bases). Trimming stripped 6 bases from V and 8 bases from J, with 10 bases between. CDR1 MDHEN and CDR2 SYDVKM come from the germline V gene. CDR3 length: 12 residues. The CDR3 sequence is CASRAGGEKLFF. The CDR3 bases are TGTGCCAGCAGAGCCGGGGGAGAAAAACTGTTTTTT.

The V gene is TRBV27, the J gene TRBJ2-4; D is perhaps TRBD1 (6 bases). The CDR3 is 12 residues long. Germline values: CDR1 MNHEY, CDR2 SMNVEV (reference sequence). V gave up 6 bases and J gave up 6 bases, with 9 bases separating them. CDR3 region: CASRNRVNIQYF. As DNA, the CDR3 is TGTGCCAGCAGAAACAGGGTAAACATTCAGTACTTC.